This section outlines one TCR beta chain sequence together with its context. Its antigen is as yet unknown. This specimen comes from a study of OX40 agonist ivuxolimab in advanced cancers. Across the whole study: Anti-PD-1, anti-PD-L1 or anti-CTLA-4 therapy given earlier was allowed, and roughly 38% had some. One hepatocellular carcinoma and a couple of cutaneous melanoma patients partially responded. Points from the study as a whole: There were, on average, more expanded clones in CD8+ T cells than in CD4+. At 0.1-3.0 mg/kg, partial responders had clonal expansion among the lowest observed.

The germline CDR1 and CDR2 sequences are SGHRS and YFSETQ. Trimming removed 5 bases from V and 5 bases from J, with 17 bases in between. The CDR3 is made up of 14 amino acids. Sequencing used immunoSEQ multiplex PCR; TCRdb keeps in-frame clones, though not all of them. Of fewer than 90,000 clones in the sample, roughly 86% are singletons; the top ten hold around 0.79%. The chain links TRBV5-1 to TRBJ2-7; possible D gene TRBD1, 6 bases. The source of this sequence is an adult with an advanced solid tumor such as melanoma, head and neck, liver or kidney cancer. Sequences were derived from CD4+ or CD8+ T cells sorted from blood, sampled in a trial of the OX40 agonist ivuxolimab. CDR3 loop: CASSIGQGPHEQYF. As DNA, the CDR3 is TGCGCCAGCAGTATCGGGCAGGGGCCCCACGAGCAGTACTTC.